Each of the 27 T cell receptor beta chains below was sequenced from the same sample in a study of blood T cell repertoires in COVID-19. Here immunoSEQ multiplex PCR was the method, and the copy in TCRdb shows in-frame clones only, minus some. The table has some 260,000 clones, approximately 91% seen once. Sequencing was performed on peripheral blood. Source of these receptors: a woman in her thirties with acute or convalescent COVID-19.

The chain has TRBV7-2 and TRBJ2-3; D might be TRBD2 (6 bases). Germline V gives CDR1 SGHTA, CDR2 FQGNSA. Deletions cut 3 bases from V and 2 bases from J, with 18 bases between. The CDR3 length is 17 residues. The CDR3, as DNA: TGTGCCAGCAGCTTGCGGGGAGATAGGGGATTCACAGATACGCAGTATTTT. Translation: CASSLRGDRGFTDTQYF.

The V call is TRBV6-2 or TRBV6-3, the J call TRBJ2-5, with TRBD2 identical over 7 bases. Per the germline V gene, CDR1 is MNHEY and CDR2 is SVGEGT. V gave up 5 bases and J gave up 4 bases; unmatched junction bases: 7. This CDR3 has 14 residues. CDR3: CASSLAGDGETQYF. The CDR3 region has the DNA TGTGCCAGCAGTCTCGCGGGAGATGGAGAGACCCAGTACTTC.

The chain couples TRBV5-6 to TRBJ1-6, with D possibly being TRBD1 (5 bases). This CDR3 has 16 amino acids. V shed 3 bases and J shed 5 bases, with 15 bases lying between them. Germline V gives CDR1 SGHDT, CDR2 YYEEEE. The CDR3 protein is CASSYGTGDNNSPLHF. The DNA of the CDR3 is TGTGCCAGCAGCTATGGCACAGGAGATAATAATTCACCCCTCCACTTT. The variable domain in full, with the rest retrieved from reference TRBV5-6 and TRBJ1-6, is DAGVTQSPTHLIKTRGQQVTLRCSPKSGHDTVSWYQQALGQGPQFIFQYYEEEERQRGNFPDRFSGHQFPNYSSELNVNALLLGDSALYLCASSYGTGDNNSPLHFGNGTRLTVT.

V is TRBV29-1 and J is TRBJ1-6; D is unclear. CDR3 length: 13 amino acids. Per germline, CDR1 SQVTM and CDR2 ANQGSEA. Trimming removed 4 bases from V and 3 bases from J, with 7 bases in between. CDR3 sequence: CSVAQNYNSPLHF. DNA of the CDR3: TGCAGCGTTGCCCAGAACTATAATTCACCCCTCCACTTT.

J is TRBJ1-2 and V is TRBV2; perhaps TRBD1 as D (5 bases). The germline V gene encodes CDR1 SNHLY and CDR2 FYNNEI. Trimming took off 2 bases at V and 4 bases at J, with 11 bases between the two ends. The length of the CDR3 is 14 residues. CDR3 region: CASSETHGAYGYTF. In DNA, the CDR3 is TGTGCCAGCAGTGAAACCCATGGGGCCTATGGCTACACCTTC.

V and J are TRBV21-1 and TRBJ1-2; TRBD1 is the table's D call, not checked against the DNA. TRBV21-1 is a documented pseudogene. The CDR3 extends over 15 amino acids. The CDR3 sequence is CASGRDRERRYGYTF. For the CDR3, the DNA is TGTGCCAGCGGCCGGGACAGGGAGAGAAGATATGGCTACACCTTC.

This chain uses TRBV7-8 with TRBJ2-1; 7 bases fit TRBD1. Trimming at V came to 5 bases and at J to 3 bases, leaving 7 bases not matched to a gene. The CDR3 loop spans 15 amino acids. Germline CDR1 SGHVS, CDR2 FQNEAQ. The CDR3 nucleotides are TGTGCCAGCAGCGCGCGACAGGGTATCTACAATGAGCAGTTCTTC. Translated: CASSARQGIYNEQFF.

The chain is built from TRBV4-3 and TRBJ2-3, with 11 bases aligning to TRBD2. The CDR3 has 16 residues. The V segment lost 0 bases and the J segment 5 bases; nucleotides outside the gene matches: 4. The V gene's germline CDR1 is LGHNA and CDR2 YSLEER. The CDR3, as DNA: TGCGCCAGCAGCCAAGATCTAGCGGGAGGAGGAGATACGCAGTATTTT. Its translation: CASSQDLAGGGDTQYF.

The genes are TRBV11-3 and TRBJ1-5; perhaps TRBD1 as D (5 bases). The germline V gene has CDR1 SGHNT and CDR2 YENEEA. The CDR3 covers 15 residues. Trimming took 5 bases from V and 7 from J, leaving 18 bases between them. CDR3 nucleotides: TGTGCCAGCAGCACCTGGCGGGGGAGGAGGCAGCCCCAGCATTTT. Its protein product is CASSTWRGRRQPQHF.

This sequence joins TRBV4-1 and TRBJ2-2, with a tentative D call TRBD2 (6 bases). The germline gives CDR1 MGHRA, CDR2 YSYEKL. V shed 4 bases and J shed 3 bases, with 15 bases lying between them. The CDR3 length is 16 residues. The CDR3 DNA follows: TGCGCCAGCAGCCTCCTAGCGATAGTAGACACCGGGGAGCTGTTTTTT. Translated, it gives CASSLLAIVDTGELFF.

This chain connects TRBV12-5 to TRBJ2-7, with a tentative D call TRBD2 (6 bases). CDR1 and CDR2 (germline): LGHNT, FRNRAP. V was clipped by 1 base and J by 6 bases, with 10 bases between them. CDR3 length equals 13 residues. The CDR3 spells CASGLGLEREQYF. CDR3 coding DNA: TGTGCTAGTGGTTTGGGACTAGAACGCGAGCAGTACTTC.

This clone was recorded only once. The CDR3 loop is CASSRSEGASYEQYF. The CDR3 nucleotides read TGCGCCAGCAGCCGATCGGAGGGGGCCTCCTACGAGCAGTACTTC. The gene calls are TRBV5-1 and TRBJ2-7, with D possibly TRBD1 on 7 matching bases. The CDR3 runs 15 residues. V dropped 4 bases and J dropped 0 bases, with 14 bases sitting between them. Germline lookup yields CDR1 SGHRS and CDR2 YFSETQ.

This clone came up once. J is TRBJ2-1 and V is TRBV6-5; 10 nucleotides align to TRBD2. Trimming took 6 bases from V and 1 from J; bases not matched to a gene: 3. The length of the CDR3 is 15 residues. Germline CDR1 and CDR2: MNHEY and SVGAGI. CDR3 sequence: CASRPGLASYNEQFF. The CDR3 nucleotides are TGTGCCAGCAGACCGGGACTAGCGTCCTACAATGAGCAGTTCTTC.

The rearrangement links TRBV9 to TRBJ2-1; 8 bases fit TRBD1. V was clipped by 4 bases and J by 5 bases; unmatched bases: 8. The germline CDR1 and CDR2 sequences are SGDLS and YYNGEE. The CDR3 is 15 residues long. CDR3 sequence reads: CASSRQGIAHNEQFF. The CDR3 coding sequence is TGTGCCAGCAGCCGACAGGGGATAGCACACAATGAGCAGTTCTTC.

The V call is TRBV3-1 (or the pseudogene TRBV3-2), the J call TRBJ2-3, with 9 bases identical to TRBD1. Germline loops: CDR1 LGHDT, CDR2 YNNKEL (reference sequence). CDR3 length: 17 residues. The V gene end was trimmed by 0 bases and the J gene end by 2 bases; junction bases not matched to a gene: 6. The CDR3 bases are TGTGCCAGCAGCCAAGATTGGAGGACAGGGGACACAGATACGCAGTATTTT. Residues: CASSQDWRTGDTDTQYF.

The chain is built from TRBV7-2 and TRBJ2-7; D is undetermined. V shed 1 base and J shed 5 bases, with 15 bases lying between them. The CDR3 covers 15 residues. Germline assignment: CDR1 SGHTA and CDR2 FQGNSA. The CDR3 coding sequence is TGTGCCAGCAGCTTAGACGGAGACCCTCGGGACGAGCAGTACTTC. It translates to CASSLDGDPRDEQYF.

Points on this clone: The sample has other DNA sequences that encode this CDR3 too. This chain joins TRBV6-5 and TRBJ1-5; 7 bases agree with TRBD1. CDR1 and CDR2 (germline): MNHEY, SVGAGI. The CDR3 totals 14 residues. With 6 bases clipped from V and 6 bases from J, the junction kept 8 bases outside the gene matches. As DNA, the CDR3 is TGTGCCAGCAGCAACAGACAGGGTAGTCAGCCCCAGCATTTT. Residues: CASSNRQGSQPQHF.

This sequence joins TRBV4-1 and TRBJ2-7, with TRBD2 matching 11 bases. J lost 6 bases, V lost 4 bases, and 17 bases had no gene match. CDR1 is MGHRA, CDR2 YSYEKL, per germline. The CDR3 is 18 amino acids. The CDR3 reads CASSLGPSGRSSVSEQYF. DNA of the CDR3: TGCGCCAGCAGCCTTGGCCCTAGCGGGAGGTCGTCTGTCAGCGAGCAGTACTTC.

This chain links TRBV11-2 with TRBJ2-1; no reliable D call. The V and J ends lost 3 bases and 6 bases respectively, with 3 bases between them. CDR3 length: 11 residues. Germline V gene sequence: CDR1 SGHAT, CDR2 FQNNGV. The CDR3 sequence: CASSFSNEQFF. CDR3 DNA: TGTGCCAGCAGCTTTAGCAATGAGCAGTTCTTC.

The J gene is TRBJ2-2, the V gene TRBV11-3; D is possibly TRBD2 (6 bases). The germline V gene has CDR1 SGHNT and CDR2 YENEEA. Trimming left V 0 bases short and J 1 base short, with 12 bases between. The CDR3 is 17 amino acids. CDR3 sequence reads: CASSLDLGGMNTGELFF. Here the CDR3 DNA reads TGTGCCAGCAGCTTAGATCTTGGCGGGATGAACACCGGGGAGCTGTTTTTT.

This chain joins TRBV15 and TRBJ1-5, with a tentative D call TRBD1 (5 bases). Trimming removed 1 base from V and 2 bases from J, with 9 bases in between. Germline V gene sequence: CDR1 LNHNV, CDR2 YYDKDF (reference sequence). The CDR3 has 15 amino acids. The CDR3 spells CATSRGRVRNQPQHF. CDR3 sequence (DNA): TGTGCCACCAGCAGAGGCAGGGTCCGCAATCAGCCCCAGCATTTT.

As to this clone: Other DNA sequences in this sample translate to the same CDR3. The chain links TRBV7-2 to TRBJ1-2; TRBD1 matches at 8 bases. V shed 1 base and J 7 bases; nucleotides not matched to a gene: 2. The CDR3 is 13 residues long. From germline, CDR1 is SGHTA and CDR2 FQGNSA. The CDR3 loop is CASSLGGTGGYTF. The CDR3 bases are TGTGCCAGCAGCTTAGGGGGGACAGGTGGCTACACCTTC.

This chain links TRBV5-1 with TRBJ2-3; maybe TRBD2 (6 bases). CDR1 is SGHRS, CDR2 YFSETQ, per germline. V lost 5 bases and J 1 base, leaving 14 bases between the germline ends. This CDR3 region has 15 residues. The CDR3 region is CASRTGVWGTDTQYF. CDR3 DNA: TGCGCCAGCAGGACGGGGGTGTGGGGCACAGATACGCAGTATTTT. The full variable domain, its missing parts supplied by reference TRBV5-1 and TRBJ2-3, is KAGVTQTPRYLIKTRGQQVTLSCSPISGHRSVSWYQQTPGQGLQFLFEYFSETQRNKGNFPGRFSGRQFSNSRSEMNVSTLELGDSALYLCASRTGVWGTDTQYFGPGTRLTVL.

The chain couples TRBV19 to TRBJ2-5; possibly TRBD2 for D (5 bases). Trimming cost V 7 bases and J 3 bases, with 15 bases left between them. CDR3 length: 14 residues. In germline, CDR1 is LNHDA, CDR2 SQIVND (reference sequence). The CDR3 here is CASNLDLNEETQYF. CDR3 nucleotides: TGTGCCAGTAACCTGGACTTGAACGAAGAGACCCAGTACTTC.

The chain recombines TRBV7-8 with TRBJ1-5; D may be TRBD1 (6 bases). Germline lookup yields CDR1 SGHVS and CDR2 FQNEAQ. V gave up 1 base and J gave up 4 bases, with 20 bases separating them. This CDR3 contains 18 residues. The CDR3 DNA is TGTGCCAGCAGCTTAGAAGAACGGAACAGGGAAAGTAATCAGCCCCAGCATTTT. This codes for CASSLEERNRESNQPQHF.

The chain recombines TRBV19 with TRBJ1-1; possible D gene TRBD1, 5 bases. The germline CDR1 and CDR2 sequences are LNHDA and SQIVND (reference sequence). Deletions cut 3 bases from V and 1 base from J, with 12 bases between. The CDR3 loop spans 15 amino acids. The CDR3 bases are TGTGCCAGTAGTATGGCAGGGAAATCGAACACTGAAGCTTTCTTT. It yields the protein CASSMAGKSNTEAFF. Using reference TRBV19 and TRBJ1-1 for the parts outside the CDR3, the full variable domain is DGGITQSPKYLFRKEGQNVTLSCEQNLNHDAMYWYRQDPGQGLRLIYYSQIVNDFQKGDIAEGYSVSREKKESFPLTVTSAQKNPTAFYLCASSMAGKSNTEAFFGQGTRLTVV.

Only one count was recorded for this clone. The chain joins TRBV10-3 to TRBJ1-1; TRBD1 aligns across 7 bases. CDR3 size: 17 residues. Trimming removed 6 bases from V and 2 bases from J; junction bases left unmatched: 15. Germline V lookup: CDR1 ENHRY, CDR2 SYGVKD. CDR3 bases: TGTGCCATCAGCCCCAATCAGGGGGTGCAACACAACACTGAAGCTTTCTTT. It yields the protein CAISPNQGVQHNTEAFF.